What follows are 25 T cell receptor beta chains derived from one specimen sequenced in a study of metastatic and nonmetastatic thyroid tumors. Prior to thyroid surgery, none of the patients had received any treatment. TCRdb re-analyzed the PCR reads using MiXCR. The profile shows roughly 7,000 clones, 18% of them singletons. Sequencing was done on a sample of adjacent normal tissue. The receptors come from a male donor with papillary thyroid cancer or a benign thyroid nodule (not recorded which). Some clones in this sample may be carry-over from other donors' samples.

In this sample, this clone turned up a few times. The V call is TRBV19, the J call TRBJ2-3, with 8 bases fitting TRBD2. Losses at the gene ends were 3 bases for V and 4 bases for J; bases not matched to a gene: 0. The CDR3 spans 13 residues. Germline V gives CDR1 LNHDA, CDR2 SQIVND (reference sequence). CDR3 nucleotide sequence: TGTGCCAGTAGTATGGGACTAGCAGATACGCAGTATTTT. Translating it yields CASSMGLADTQYF. The entire variable domain, with the rest obtained from reference TRBV19 and TRBJ2-3, is as follows: DGGITQSPKYLFRKEGQNVTLSCEQNLNHDAMYWYRQDPGQGLRLIYYSQIVNDFQKGDIAEGYSVSREKKESFPLTVTSAQKNPTAFYLCASSMGLADTQYFGPGTRLTVL.

This sequence joins TRBV19 and TRBJ1-2; 8 bases fit TRBD1. V gave up 7 bases and J gave up 0 bases; unmatched junction bases: 10. Germline CDR1 reads LNHDA; CDR2 reads SQIVND (reference sequence). This CDR3 is 16 amino acids long. For the CDR3, the DNA is TGTGCCAGTACTCAAAGCGGGACAGGAACTAACTATGGCTACACCTTC. Protein product: CASTQSGTGTNYGYTF.

CDR3 residues: CATSGTTASNTGELFF. The CDR3 DNA follows: TGTGCCACCAGTGGTACGACAGCCTCGAACACCGGGGAGCTGTTTTTT. The rearrangement joins TRBV24-1 to TRBJ2-2; perhaps TRBD1 as D (5 bases). This CDR3 region has 16 residues. Germline V gene lookup returns CDR1 KGHDR and CDR2 SFDVKD. Trimming removed 5 bases from V and 0 bases from J, with 12 bases in between.

By frequency in the sample, this clone is medium-sized. V gene TRBV27 combines with J gene TRBJ2-1; TRBD2 matches 8 bases. Germline assignment: CDR1 MNHEY and CDR2 SMNVEV (reference sequence). The CDR3 runs 15 residues. Trimming removed 2 bases from V and 7 bases from J; junction bases left unmatched: 7. The CDR3 DNA sequence: TGTGCCAGCAGTTTAACAGCGGGGGTGATTAATGAGCAGTTCTTC. Its protein is CASSLTAGVINEQFF.

V gene TRBV6-1 combines with J gene TRBJ1-5, with 7 bases identical to TRBD1. CDR3 length equals 12 residues. Germline trimming cut 6 bases from V and 11 bases from J; bases unmatched to any gene: 7. Germline values: CDR1 MNHNS, CDR2 SASEGT. The CDR3 bases are TGTGCCAGCAGCGCTACTGGACAGGCCCAGCATTTT. This translates into CASSATGQAQHF.

This sequence joins TRBV19 and TRBJ2-6; no firm D call. This CDR3 spans 12 amino acids. Trimming cost V 5 bases and J 12 bases, with 11 bases left between them. Germline loops: CDR1 LNHDA, CDR2 SQIVND (reference sequence). CDR3 sequence (DNA): TGTGCCAGTAGTTGGGTCTCAGGCGTCCTGACTTTC. Its translation: CASSWVSGVLTF.

The chain joins TRBV6-1 to TRBJ1-6; 8 bases are a match to TRBD1. Trimming removed 6 bases from V and 8 bases from J; junction bases left unmatched: 3. The CDR3 runs 13 residues. The germline CDR1 and CDR2 sequences are MNHNS and SASEGT. The CDR3 coding sequence is TGTGCCAGCAGCAGGGGGCAGGATTCACCCCTCCACTTT. Translating gives CASSRGQDSPLHF.

This chain uses TRBV29-1 with TRBJ1-1; possible D gene TRBD1, 5 bases. The CDR3 contains 13 residues. In germline, CDR1 is SQVTM, CDR2 ANQGSEA. V was cut by 7 bases and J by 4 bases, with 16 bases left in between. CDR3 amino acids: CSGHLSGGTEAFF. CDR3 DNA: TGCAGCGGCCATCTCTCTGGGGGCACTGAAGCTTTCTTT.

The V and J genes are TRBV7-3 and TRBJ1-2; the match to TRBD1 covers 10 bases. The CDR3 sequence is 16 residues long. Per germline, CDR1 SGHTA and CDR2 FQGTGA. Unmatched junction bases numbered 11, after V lost 5 bases and J lost 5 bases. The CDR3 region is CASSQGQGDALYGYTF. The CDR3 nucleotides are TGTGCCAGCAGCCAAGGACAGGGGGACGCACTATATGGCTACACCTTC.

The table lists this clone with many counts. The V and J genes are TRBV6-1 and TRBJ2-7; 9 bases are a match to TRBD1. The junction had 3 bases not matched to a gene; V was cut back by 6 bases and J by 3 bases. Germline loops: CDR1 MNHNS, CDR2 SASEGT. This CDR3 region has 13 residues. In nucleotides, the CDR3 is TGTGCCAGCAGGAGACAGGGGGACTACGAGCAGTACTTC. This gives the protein CASRRQGDYEQYF.

The chain is built from TRBV6-1 and TRBJ2-1, with unresolved D. Trimming stripped 7 bases from V and 10 bases from J, with 23 bases between. The CDR3 is 15 residues long. Germline V CDR1 and CDR2: MNHNS, SASEGT. As DNA, the CDR3 is TGTGCCAGCAAACTGGGCGGTATGAATCTCGAGGAGCAGTTCTTC. It codes for CASKLGGMNLEEQFF.

By frequency in the sample, this clone is medium-sized. V usage is TRBV20-1 and J usage is TRBJ2-1; D is perhaps TRBD1 (5 bases). V was clipped by 6 bases and J by 10 bases, with 13 bases between them. Germline assignment: CDR1 DFQATT and CDR2 SNEGSKA (reference sequence). The CDR3 consists of 11 residues. The CDR3 DNA is TGCAGTGCCGAAGGCAGGACAGAGCAGTTCTTC. Its protein product is CSAEGRTEQFF.

In this sample, this clone turned up a few times. V is TRBV27 and J is TRBJ1-3, with 7 bases identical to TRBD1. There are 15 residues in the CDR3. With V trimmed by 5 bases and J by 0 bases, 4 bases remained unmatched. CDR1 and CDR2 from the germline V gene are MNHEY and SMNVEV (reference sequence). CDR3 sequence reads: CASSMDRRSGNTIYF. The DNA of the CDR3 is TGTGCCAGCAGTATGGACAGGCGCTCTGGAAACACCATATATTTT.

In the case of this clone: An end of the junction differs from the germline gene, which may be a read error. The same CDR3 arises from other DNA sequences in this sample as well. For the CDR3, the DNA is TGCAGTGCTATACGACAGGGGAGCTACGAGCAGTACTTT. Protein: CSAIRQGSYEQYF. The chain recombines TRBV20-1 with TRBJ2-7; TRBD1 aligns across 8 bases. Per the germline V gene, CDR1 is DFQATT and CDR2 is SNEGSKA (reference sequence). The CDR3 is 13 residues long.

This rearrangement joins TRBV9 to TRBJ1-4; 9 bases are a match to TRBD1. Germline V gene data show CDR1 as SGDLS and CDR2 as YYNGEE. The trim removed 4 bases at V and 3 bases at J, leaving 7 bases unmatched. This CDR3 region has 16 residues. The CDR3 loop is CASSPGQGTSNEKLFF. DNA of the CDR3: TGTGCCAGCAGCCCGGGACAGGGAACGTCTAATGAAAAACTGTTTTTT.

By its share, this clone is medium-sized. The chain is built from TRBV6-2 or TRBV6-3 and TRBJ2-3; D perhaps matches TRBD1 (5 bases). Trimming pared 5 bases from V and 2 bases from J, leaving 14 bases between. This CDR3 is 15 amino acids long. The germline gives CDR1 MNHEY, CDR2 SVGEGT. The CDR3 region has the DNA TGTGCCAGCAGTCCTGTGGGGCGACTCACAGATACGCAGTATTTT. Translated, it gives CASSPVGRLTDTQYF.

The V call is TRBV2, the J call TRBJ2-7; perhaps TRBD1 as D (7 bases). The CDR3 has 13 amino acids. Germline V CDR1 and CDR2: SNHLY, FYNNEI. V was clipped by 6 bases and J by 1 base, with 10 bases between them. The CDR3, as DNA: TGTGCCAGCAGCGCAGGGGGGTCCTACGAGCAGTACTTC. The encoded protein is CASSAGGSYEQYF.

A single count supports this clone. The chain employs TRBV20-1 and TRBJ2-3, with 11 bases aligning to TRBD2. This CDR3 has 14 amino acids. The V and J ends lost 6 bases and 4 bases, in that order; junction bases with no gene match: 6. Per germline, CDR1 DFQATT and CDR2 SNEGSKA (reference sequence). The CDR3 sequence: CSATTSGSSDTQYF. CDR3 nucleotides: TGCAGTGCAACAACTAGCGGGAGTTCAGATACGCAGTATTTT.

This clone has a count of ten or more. The rearrangement joins TRBV28 to TRBJ1-2; D is uncertain. The CDR3 sequence is 15 residues long. Germline CDR1 is MDHEN and CDR2 is SYDVKM. With 0 bases removed from V and 3 bases from J, the gap between germline ends came to 11 bases. The chain's CDR3 is CASSLWGSSDYGYTF. Written as DNA, the CDR3 is TGTGCCAGCAGTTTATGGGGCAGCTCTGACTATGGCTACACCTTC.

The chain joins TRBV30 to TRBJ1-4; possibly TRBD1 for D (5 bases). CDR1 and CDR2 (germline): GTSNPN, SVGIG (reference sequence). Between the trimmed V and J ends, which lost 0 bases and 10 bases, there was a span of 15 bases. The CDR3 sequence is 14 residues long. CDR3 residues: CAWSVEGMGGKLFF. In DNA, the CDR3 is TGTGCCTGGAGTGTAGAGGGTATGGGGGGAAAACTGTTTTTT.

The sample holds many counts of this clone. The rearrangement uses TRBV7-3 and TRBJ2-3; tentatively, D is TRBD2 (5 bases). From germline, CDR1 is SGHTA and CDR2 FQGTGA. The length of the CDR3 is 15 residues. V was cut by 5 bases and J by 0 bases, with 12 bases left in between. The CDR3 is CASSAGLLSTDTQYF. CDR3 DNA: TGTGCCAGCAGCGCAGGACTTCTAAGCACAGATACGCAGTATTTT.

This chain uses TRBV6-5 with TRBJ2-1; D is undetermined. The CDR3 is 17 amino acids. V was trimmed by 0 bases and J by 5 bases, leaving 17 bases between them. CDR1 is MNHEY and CDR2 is SVGAGI in the germline V gene. In DNA form, the CDR3 reads TGTGCCAGCAGTTACTCGAGGTGTCCTATCGTCAACAATGAGCAGTTCTTC. This encodes CASSYSRCPIVNNEQFF.

The chain couples TRBV6-6 to TRBJ2-3; 10 bases fit TRBD2. V dropped 0 bases and J dropped 6; count of bases not matched to a gene: 6. The CDR3 length is 16 residues. Per the germline V gene, CDR1 is MNHNY and CDR2 is SVGAGI (reference sequence). The DNA for the CDR3 is TGTGCCAGCAGTTACTCGAAGGGACTAGCGTGGGATACGCAGTATTTT. The encoded protein is CASSYSKGLAWDTQYF.

The gene calls are TRBV28 and TRBJ2-2; TRBD2 matches at 12 bases. Germline CDR1 and CDR2: MDHEN and SYDVKM. The CDR3 consists of 16 residues. The V gene end was trimmed by 3 bases and the J gene end by 5 bases; junction bases not matched to a gene: 4. The CDR3 DNA reads as TGTGCCAGCAGTTTTCGGCTAGCGGGAGGGACCGGGGAGCTGTTTTTT. It encodes CASSFRLAGGTGELFF.

V is TRBV19 and J is TRBJ2-1; 9 nucleotides align to TRBD2. The CDR3 is 14 residues long. CDR1 and CDR2 from the germline V gene are LNHDA and SQIVND (reference sequence). Germline trimming cut 8 bases from V and 0 bases from J; bases unmatched to any gene: 2. In nucleotides, the CDR3 is TGTGCCAGTGGAGCGGGAGGCTCCTACAATGAGCAGTTCTTC. Translating gives CASGAGGSYNEQFF.